Below, 9 T cell receptor beta chains from the same sample are listed, as sequenced in a study of graft-versus-host responses after intestinal transplantation. Sequencing was performed with immunoSEQ multiplex PCR; in TCRdb, only in-frame clones are kept and a portion is missing. The sample shows 20,000 to 30,000 clones, roughly 85% of them seen only once. Here the sequenced sample was PBMCs, taken around 29 days after intestinal transplant. The receptors originated from a human patient who received an intestinal transplant, so some T cells may come from the graft donor.

Only a few counts were recorded for this clone. The chain links TRBV2 to TRBJ1-4; D call uncertain. This CDR3 has 14 residues. V gave up 2 bases and J gave up 6 bases, with 10 bases separating them. CDR1 and CDR2 from the germline V gene are SNHLY and FYNNEI. The DNA for the CDR3 is TGTGCCAGCAGTGAACCGGCTAGGTATGAAAAACTGTTTTTT. This encodes CASSEPARYEKLFF. Complete variable domain (other parts from reference TRBV2 and TRBJ1-4): EPEVTQTPSHQVTQMGQEVILRCVPISNHLYFYWYRQILGQKVEFLVSFYNNEISEKSEIFDDQFSVERPDGSNFTLKIRSTKLEDSAMYFCASSEPARYEKLFFGSGTQLSVL.

The sample holds one count of this clone. This sequence joins TRBV6-4 and TRBJ2-3; TRBD2 matches at 12 bases. The junction had 1 base not matched to a gene; V was cut back by 3 bases and J by 3 bases. The germline gives CDR1 MRHNA, CDR2 SNTAGT. This CDR3 spans 15 amino acids. CDR3: CASSETSGRTDTQYF. In DNA, the CDR3 is TGTGCCAGCAGTGAGACTAGCGGGAGAACAGATACGCAGTATTTT.

This rearrangement joins TRBV6-4 to TRBJ2-2, with 9 positions matching TRBD2. Germline CDR1 reads MRHNA; CDR2 reads SNTAGT. The CDR3 totals 15 residues. J was trimmed by 4 bases and V by 0 bases; bases with no gene match: 0. The CDR3 sequence is CASSDSAGGTGELFF. Here the CDR3 DNA reads TGTGCCAGCAGTGACTCAGCGGGGGGCACCGGGGAGCTGTTTTTT.

The CDR3 DNA is TGTGCCAGCAGCTCTCGGGACATCGGCTCACCCCTCCACTTT. This encodes CASSSRDIGSPLHF. This rearrangement joins TRBV5-4 to TRBJ1-6, with D possibly matching TRBD1 (6 bases). V gave up 3 bases and J gave up 10 bases, with 14 bases separating them. Germline V gene lookup returns CDR1 SGHNT and CDR2 YYREEE (reference sequence). The CDR3 length is 14 residues.

The rearrangement links TRBV6-4 to TRBJ2-3; D tentatively reads TRBD1 or TRBD2 (5 bases each). The V and J ends lost 6 bases and 2 bases respectively, with 15 bases between them. Germline V gene data show CDR1 as MRHNA and CDR2 as SNTAGT. The CDR3 length is 15 residues. The CDR3 DNA follows: TGTGCCAGCAGGGGGACCGCCAGACTCACAGATACGCAGTATTTT. Translating it yields CASRGTARLTDTQYF.

V and J are TRBV4-1 and TRBJ2-1; tentative D call: TRBD1 (8 bases). Per the germline V gene, CDR1 is MGHRA and CDR2 is YSYEKL. The CDR3 is 16 amino acids. V was shortened by 3 bases and J by 6 bases, with 18 bases between the two germline ends. In DNA, the CDR3 is TGCGCCAGCAGCCAGTACAGGGGGGGCGGGGTCAATGAGCAGTTCTTC. Encoded protein: CASSQYRGGGVNEQFF.

The J gene is TRBJ2-3, the V gene TRBV29-1; possibly TRBD2 for D (6 bases). This CDR3 has 12 residues. Germline V gives CDR1 SQVTM, CDR2 ANQGSEA. Trimming cost V 6 bases and J 0 bases, with 7 bases left between them. The CDR3 region is CSVRESTDTQYF. The CDR3 DNA reads TGCAGCGTCCGGGAGAGCACAGATACGCAGTATTTT.

J is TRBJ1-1 and V is TRBV6-6; 8 nucleotides line up with TRBD1. V was clipped by 5 bases and J by 5 bases; unmatched bases: 4. The CDR3 sequence is 13 residues long. The germline gives CDR1 MNHNY, CDR2 SVGAGI (reference sequence). The CDR3 coding sequence is TGTGCCAGCAGTGCCCGGACAGGGACTGAAGCTTTCTTT. It yields the protein CASSARTGTEAFF.

The sample holds a few counts of this clone. Other DNA sequences from this sample encode an identical CDR3 as well. V gene TRBV6-1 combines with J gene TRBJ2-7, with 7 bases matching TRBD1. The CDR3 length is 14 residues. The V gene's germline CDR1 is MNHNS and CDR2 SASEGT. The J segment lost 4 bases and the V segment lost 4 bases, leaving 7 bases of the junction unmatched. The CDR3: CASSGGQTPYEQYF. As DNA, the CDR3 is TGTGCCAGCAGTGGGGGACAGACGCCTTACGAGCAGTACTTC.